The text below deals with one TCR beta chain. Its binding antigen is unknown. The record has no base qualities; no much larger clone is one base away. The treatment or condition label, as the study defines it: in vitro stimulation with specific CMV peptide epitopes to enrich CMV-specific T cells. The data stem from a study of T cell repertoires in cytomegalovirus infection (dated by TCRdb to between 2017 and 2020). For the study in its entirety: Peptide stimulations targeted recently identified HLA-C-restricted CMV epitopes, whose presentation resists viral immunomodulation, together with well-studied HLA-B-restricted epitopes. The HLA type of each donor mattered for the analysis, because public TCR beta signatures pointed to carriage of CMV infection along with the matching HLA type. Summary of the overall study and its limitations: The ex vivo response was dominated by HLA-C-restricted CMV-specific TCR beta clonotypes, which also provided the single most frequent clonotype in two of eight donors. In both this cohort and an independent cohort of 352 donors, the cumulative frequency of public TCR beta family members distinguished carriers of CMV infection plus the relevant HLA type.

Sequencing was performed on an Illumina HiSeq 1500. TCRdb cleaned the public reads at Q25 with fastp, built clones with MiXCR and kept in-frame beta chains. CDR3 protein duplicates are merged, each entry listing the most common genes and DNA. Recorded for this sample are approximately 990,000 distinct CDR3 sequences; more than 25% of them occurred a single time. The ten largest account for over 12% of the sample. Sequences were derived from cultured CD8+ T cells from PBMCs, sampled from culture after CMV antigen stimulation. The clonotype comes from a human donor in good health (CMV status not recorded). Some clones in this sample may be carry-over from other donors' samples.

CDR3 sequence: CASSQSDRQQFF. The nucleotide sequence reads TGTGCCAGCAGCCAAAGTGACCGGCAGCAGTTCTTC. The chain uses TRBV4-2 and TRBJ2-1; too little of a D gene remains to name it. V and J are truncated by 2 bases and 11 bases respectively, leaving an intervening sequence of 10 bases. Looking up the germline V gene yields CDR1 LGHNA and CDR2 YNFKEQ. Taken from cysteine to phenylalanine, the CDR3 has 12 residues. The entry retains the CDR3 DNA only, 36 bases that are in frame from base 1.